This T cell receptor (beta chain) appears in the sequencing data of a study of shared clonotypes between healthy human individuals. Clones were read by immunoSEQ multiplex PCR, and TCRdb kept only the in-frame ones, dropping some. Of under 2.5 million clones listed, about nine tenths were seen once; the top ten hold 0.3% to 0.4%. The CDR3 has 15 residues. Germline V CDR1 and CDR2: SGDLS, YYNGEE. The V end was cut by 3 bases, the J end by 8 bases, with 17 bases between. This chain joins TRBV9 and TRBJ1-4; D not certain. This sequence was found in a man between 18 and 29 years old in good health. Some clones in this sample may be carry-over from other donors' samples. Sequencing was done on a sample of naive CD4+ T cells from PBMCs. The sample's subset: CD45RA+ positively selected. The CDR3 is CASSAALVSEEKLFF. The CDR3 nucleotides are TGTGCCAGCAGCGCAGCGCTCGTCTCGGAGGAAAAACTGTTTTTT.